The 2 T cell receptor beta chains below come from one sample, sequenced in a study of blood T cell repertoires in COVID-19. The assay was immunoSEQ multiplex PCR, and TCRdb's table has in-frame clones only and misses some. The profile shows approximately 300,000 clones, 70% to 90% of them singletons. Sequenced material: PBMCs or T cells enriched from blood (not recorded which). The receptors originated from a woman aged 25 to 39 who had recovered from COVID-19.

This rearrangement joins TRBV7-6 to TRBJ1-1; D unresolved. V was clipped by 1 base and J by 4 bases, with 16 bases between them. Germline CDR1 reads SGHVS; CDR2 reads FNYEAQ. This CDR3 has 16 amino acids. The CDR3 spells CASSLGTLGSGTEAFF. DNA of the CDR3: TGTGCCAGCAGCTTAGGGACTTTGGGCAGCGGCACTGAAGCTTTCTTT.

This sequence joins TRBV9 and TRBJ1-2; TRBD1 might be the D (6 bases). CDR3 length: 15 residues. V lost 4 bases, J lost 4 bases, and 17 bases lay in between. Germline V gene data show CDR1 as SGDLS and CDR2 as YYNGEE. The CDR3 DNA is TGTGCCAGCAGCCTGATTGGGGGCCCTGGCTATGGCTACACCTTC. It codes for CASSLIGGPGYGYTF. Filled out from reference TRBV9 and TRBJ1-2, the complete variable domain reads DSGVTQTPKHLITATGQRVTLRCSPRSGDLSVYWYQQSLDQGLQFLIQYYNGEERAKGNILERFSAQQFPDLHSELNLSSLELGDSALYFCASSLIGGPGYGYTFGSGTRLTVV.